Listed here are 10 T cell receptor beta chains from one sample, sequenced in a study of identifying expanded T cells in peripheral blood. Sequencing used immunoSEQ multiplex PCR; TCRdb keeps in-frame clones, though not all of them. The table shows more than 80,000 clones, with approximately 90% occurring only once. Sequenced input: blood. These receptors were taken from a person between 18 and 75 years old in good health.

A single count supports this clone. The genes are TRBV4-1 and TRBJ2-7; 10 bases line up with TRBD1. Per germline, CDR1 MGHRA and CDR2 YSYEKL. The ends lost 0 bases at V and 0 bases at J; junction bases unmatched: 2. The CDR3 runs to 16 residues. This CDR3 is CASSQDWTGGSYEQYF. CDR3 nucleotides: TGCGCCAGCAGCCAAGATTGGACAGGGGGCTCCTACGAGCAGTACTTC.

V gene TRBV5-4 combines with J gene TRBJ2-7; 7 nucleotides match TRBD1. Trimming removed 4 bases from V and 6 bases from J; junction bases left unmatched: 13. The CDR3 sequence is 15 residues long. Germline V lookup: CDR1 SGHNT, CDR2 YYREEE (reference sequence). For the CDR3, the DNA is TGTGCCAGCAGCCCAAATCAAGACAGGGTGCGCGAGCAGTACTTC. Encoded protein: CASSPNQDRVREQYF.

The CDR3 sequence: CASSPADSGGVDTQYF. CDR3 nucleotides: TGTGCCAGCAGTCCCGCCGATAGCGGGGGCGTGGATACGCAGTATTTT. The chain links TRBV6-4 to TRBJ2-3; TRBD2 matches 9 bases. The J segment lost 6 bases and the V segment lost 5 bases, leaving 12 bases of the junction unmatched. Germline CDR1 MRHNA, CDR2 SNTAGT. The length of the CDR3 is 16 residues.

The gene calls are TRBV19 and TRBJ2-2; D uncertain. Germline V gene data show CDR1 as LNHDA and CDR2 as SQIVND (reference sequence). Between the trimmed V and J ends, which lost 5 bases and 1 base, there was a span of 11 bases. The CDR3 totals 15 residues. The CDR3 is CASSPLTKNTGELFF. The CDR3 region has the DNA TGTGCCAGTAGTCCCCTTACGAAGAACACCGGGGAGCTGTTTTTT.

The DNA for the CDR3 is TGTGCCTCCTCGAGTTTGAGGGCCAATGACCACGGGGAGCTGTTTTTT. Translation gives CASSSLRANDHGELFF. This chain links TRBV30 with TRBJ2-2; D is perhaps TRBD2 (5 bases). The germline V gene encodes CDR1 GTSNPN and CDR2 SVGIG (reference sequence). With 7 bases removed from V and 7 bases from J, the gap between germline ends came to 25 bases. This CDR3 spans 16 amino acids.

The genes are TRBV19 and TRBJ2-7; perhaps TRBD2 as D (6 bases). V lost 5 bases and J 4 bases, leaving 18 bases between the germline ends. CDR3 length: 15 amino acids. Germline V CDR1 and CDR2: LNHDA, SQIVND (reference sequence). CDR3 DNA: TGTGCCAGTAGTCCTAGTCCGGGACTTCCTTACGAGCAGTACTTC. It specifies CASSPSPGLPYEQYF.

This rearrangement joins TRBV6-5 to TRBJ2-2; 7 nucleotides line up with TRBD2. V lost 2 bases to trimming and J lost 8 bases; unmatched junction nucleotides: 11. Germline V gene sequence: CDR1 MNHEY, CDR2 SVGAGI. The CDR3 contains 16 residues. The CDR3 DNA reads TGTGCCAGCAGTTACGGGCGGGAGCCCGGAGGGGGGGAGCTGTTTTTT. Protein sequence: CASSYGREPGGGELFF.

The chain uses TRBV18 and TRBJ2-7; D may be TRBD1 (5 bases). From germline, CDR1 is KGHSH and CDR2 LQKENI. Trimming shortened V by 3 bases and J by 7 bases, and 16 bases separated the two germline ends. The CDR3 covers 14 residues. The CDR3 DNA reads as TGTGCCAGCTCACCGCGAACAGGTCTCGGGGAGCAGTACTTC. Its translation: CASSPRTGLGEQYF.

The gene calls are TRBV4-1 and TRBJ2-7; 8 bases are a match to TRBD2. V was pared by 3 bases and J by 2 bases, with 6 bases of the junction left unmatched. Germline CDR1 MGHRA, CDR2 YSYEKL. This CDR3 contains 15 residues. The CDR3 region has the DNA TGCGCCAGCAGCCACCCGGGGGGGGTTCCCTACGAGCAGTACTTC. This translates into CASSHPGGVPYEQYF.

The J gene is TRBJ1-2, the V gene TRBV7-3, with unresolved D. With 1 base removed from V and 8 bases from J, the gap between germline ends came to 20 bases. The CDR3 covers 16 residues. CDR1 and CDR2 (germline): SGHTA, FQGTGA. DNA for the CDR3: TGTGCCAGCAGCTTAAACACCGGGCCTCCAAGCTACGGCTACACCTTC. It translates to CASSLNTGPPSYGYTF.